This TCR beta chain was captured by sequencing in a study of blood T cell repertoires in COVID-19. TCRdb's copy holds only in-frame clones and misses some; the assay was immunoSEQ multiplex PCR. The repertoire holds about 270,000 clones, about 85% seen once, with around 2.9% in the top ten. Germline CDR1 is MNHNY and CDR2 is SVGAGI (reference sequence). V gave up 5 bases and J gave up 5 bases; unmatched junction bases: 11. This CDR3 is built from 17 residues. The source of this sequence is a woman between 45 and 65 years old who had recovered from COVID-19. Sequencing was carried out using PBMCs or T cells enriched from blood (not recorded which). This chain links TRBV6-6 with TRBJ1-4; 10 bases fit TRBD1. CDR3 amino acids: CASSPSGTGAGNEKLFF. In DNA form, the CDR3 reads TGTGCCAGCAGTCCCTCCGGGACAGGGGCTGGGAATGAAAAACTGTTTTTT.